The table lists the clone carrying this T cell receptor beta chain with many counts. Its antigen is currently unknown. Trimming cost V 5 bases and J 1 base, with 13 bases left between them. CDR1 is SGHTA and CDR2 is FQGNSA in the germline V gene. The CDR3 length is 15 residues. This record belongs to a study of T-cell memory formation after mild COVID-19. Findings of the study overall: Clones contracting over day 15 to 85 were CD4/CD8 balanced, with later expanders leaning CD4+. Some SARS-CoV-2-responding clones were already detected in memory before infection. Shrinking CD4+ clones were chiefly CM and EM; CD8+ ones were chiefly EMRA.

Constant-segment-primed 5'RACE gave TCR alpha and TCR beta cDNA libraries with sample barcodes and UMIs. TCRdb independently ran MiXCR on the 5' RACE reads; one entry per CDR3 protein. The repertoire has hundreds of thousands of distinct CDR3 sequences, roughly an eighth of them found once; the top ten carry approximately 21%. The chain couples TRBV7-2 to TRBJ2-3, with D possibly TRBD2 on 6 matching bases. The sequenced sample consisted of PBMCs or a T cell subset sorted from them (not recorded which). This receptor was taken from a man between 18 and 35 years old who had mild COVID-19 (a few samples of this study predate the infection). Cell type and time point are not known. The CDR3, as DNA: TGTGCCAGCAGCGGCCTGCCGGGGGGCACAGATACGCAGTATTTT. It yields the protein CASSGLPGGTDTQYF.